This T cell receptor (beta chain) was profiled in a study of control samples from healthy donors and cancer patients. Method: immunoSEQ multiplex PCR; TCRdb's copy keeps in-frame clones and lacks some. The data show roughly 160,000 clones, around 90% seen once. This receptor was identified in a woman aged 25 to 39 in good health. Sample: blood.

The CDR3 region has the DNA TGTGCCAGCAGTGAAAGGCCATATAGCAATCAGCCCCAGCATTTT. Its translation: CASSERPYSNQPQHF. The gene calls are TRBV2 and TRBJ1-5; D is uncertain. The germline gives CDR1 SNHLY, CDR2 FYNNEI. The CDR3 is 15 amino acids. V shed 2 bases and J shed 0 bases, with 8 bases lying between them.